This is a list of T cell receptor beta chains from one sample in a study of T cells after yellow fever vaccination. TCRdb reprocessed the 5' RACE reads with MiXCR, giving one entry per CDR3 protein. This sample yields hundreds of thousands of distinct CDR3 sequences, of which 6.2% are seen a single time; about 15% belongs to the top ten. The material was PBMCs, obtained 5 days after the yellow fever booster vaccination. The receptor set was obtained from a man aged 25-45 years who received the YFV17D yellow fever vaccine. Each CDR3 is given with its conserved first and last residue. Each record gives: V gene, D gene, J gene, clone size, CDR3 DNA, CDR3 protein. A D gene is named only where the DNA matches it firmly. Not every row has a clone size; where given, it reads once, few, many or a size class.

>TRBV6-2/TRBV6-3|NA|TRBJ2-7|few
TGTGCCAGCAATGGGGGGCGCGTAAACGAGCAGTACTTC
CASNGGRVNEQYF
>TRBV7-6|NA|TRBJ2-7|many
TGTGCCAGCAGCTTAAGGGGACAAGACTACGAGCAGTACTTC
CASSLRGQDYEQYF
>TRBV18|NA|TRBJ2-2|few
TGTGCCAGCTCACCACCCCCAGGGGGAGGAACCGGGGAGCTGTTTTTT
CASSPPPGGGTGELFF
>TRBV24-1|TRBD1|TRBJ2-3|NA
TGTGCCACCAGTGACGGGACAGTTTCAGATACGCAGTATTTT
CATSDGTVSDTQYF
>TRBV7-3|NA|TRBJ2-1|NA
TGTGCCAGCGGGGCTAGCAACTACAATGAGCAGTTCTTC
CASGASNYNEQFF
>TRBV6-5|NA|TRBJ2-5|NA
TGTGCCAGCAGTCCCTGGCAGCGGGCGACCCAGTACTTC
CASSPWQRATQYF
>TRBV20-1|TRBD2|TRBJ2-5|NA
TGCAGTGCAAGACCTCCAGCGGGAAATATGGAGACCCAGTACTTC
CSARPPAGNMETQYF
>TRBV7-2|NA|TRBJ2-7|NA
TGTGCCAGCAGCTTAGGAGGCTTAAACTCCTACGAGCAGTACTTC
CASSLGGLNSYEQYF
>TRBV7-8|NA|TRBJ2-5|NA
TGTGCCAGCAGCTCCCCCCTGGGGCCCCAAGAGACCCAGTACTTC
CASSSPLGPQETQYF
>TRBV7-2|TRBD2|TRBJ2-1|many
TGTGCCAGCAGCGAAAGCGGGAGCTCCTACAATGAGCAGTTCTTC
CASSESGSSYNEQFF
>TRBV7-2|NA|TRBJ2-7|NA
TGTGCCAGCAGCTTAGGGTATAACAGCCTAGCTGCTGAGCAGTACTTC
CASSLGYNSLAAEQYF
>TRBV18|NA|TRBJ1-2|few
TGTGCCAGCTCACCGGAGCAAAACTATGGCTACACCTTC
CASSPEQNYGYTF
>TRBV7-9|NA|TRBJ2-3|few
TGTGCCAGCAGCTTATTCCAGGGCACAGATACGCAGTATTTT
CASSLFQGTDTQYF
>TRBV29-1|NA|TRBJ1-2|NA
TGCAGCGTTGAAGCGGGGGGATATGGCTACACCTTC
CSVEAGGYGYTF
>TRBV29-1|NA|TRBJ1-2|many
TGCAGCGTCATGATGTTGGCCAGTCCCGATGGCTACACCTTC
CSVMMLASPDGYTF
>TRBV7-2|TRBD1|TRBJ2-4|many
TGTGCCAGCAGGCCCCGACAGGGAAACATTCAGTACTTC
CASRPRQGNIQYF
>TRBV7-2|NA|TRBJ2-5|many
TGTGCCAGCAGCCAACCGCGGGAGACCCAGTACTTC
CASSQPRETQYF
>TRBV19|NA|TRBJ1-4|NA
TGTGCCAGTAGTAGGGGACTCATTGCAACTAATGAAAAACTGTTTTTT
CASSRGLIATNEKLFF
>TRBV20-1|NA|TRBJ1-4|once
TGCAGTGCTAGAGACCGACTATTAAGGGAAAAACTGTTTTTT
CSARDRLLREKLFF
>TRBV20-1|TRBD2|TRBJ2-7|many
TGCAGTGCTACTAGCGGGGAATACGAGCAGTACTTC
CSATSGEYEQYF
>TRBV5-6|NA|TRBJ2-3|many
TGTGCCAGCAGCACGCGCACAGATACGCAGTATTTT
CASSTRTDTQYF
>TRBV28|NA|TRBJ2-7|NA
TGTGCCACTAACTCGGGACTGAGCTCCTACGAGCAGTACTTC
CATNSGLSSYEQYF
>TRBV6-5|TRBD1|TRBJ2-7|many
TGTGCCAGCAGTCAGGGGGTTGGGGCCTACGAGCAGTACTTC
CASSQGVGAYEQYF
>TRBV7-6|TRBD1|TRBJ1-4|NA
TGTGCCAGCAGCGCCGGACAGGGTGGCGAAAAACTGTTTTTT
CASSAGQGGEKLFF
>TRBV10-3|TRBD1|TRBJ2-7|few
TGTGCCATCAGTGGACAGGGGGGATCCTACGAGCAGTACTTC
CAISGQGGSYEQYF
>TRBV7-2|TRBD1|TRBJ1-2|few
TGTGCCAGCAGCCCGAGGGGAGGGGGACAGGCTTATGGCTACACCTTC
CASSPRGGGQAYGYTF
>TRBV3-1|NA|TRBJ1-2|many
TGTGCCAGCAGCCATGGGGGGCTGACCGGATTC
CASSHGGLTGF
>TRBV3-1|TRBD2|TRBJ2-2|few
TGTGCCAGCAGCCATCCCAGCGGGGGAAACACCGGGGAGCTGTTTTTT
CASSHPSGGNTGELFF
>TRBV5-1|TRBD1|TRBJ1-4|few
TGCGCCAGCAGCGAAGCAGGGGGCTTCAATGAAAAACTGTTTTTT
CASSEAGGFNEKLFF
>TRBV20-1|NA|TRBJ2-5|many
TGCAGTGCTACAGGTGTGCAAGAGACCCAGTACTTC
CSATGVQETQYF
>TRBV7-3|NA|TRBJ2-1|many
TGTGCCAGCAGCCCAAGCCGGGACTCCTACAATGAGCAGTTCTTC
CASSPSRDSYNEQFF
>TRBV7-2|TRBD2|TRBJ2-3|many
TGTGCCAGCAGCTTAGGGAGCGGGAGTGATACGCAGTATTTT
CASSLGSGSDTQYF
>TRBV29-1|NA|TRBJ2-1|many
TGCAGCGTCCAGAGGAGCTCCTACAATGAGCAGTTCTTC
CSVQRSSYNEQFF
>TRBV5-5|TRBD1|TRBJ2-5|NA
TGTGCCACAGGGGGCGCAAAATTAACAGAGACCCAGTACTTC
CATGGAKLTETQYF
>TRBV5-1|TRBD2|TRBJ2-4|many
TGCGCCAGCAGCGTTAGCGGGAGTGGGGACATTCAGTACTTC
CASSVSGSGDIQYF